This is a list of T cell receptor beta chains from one sample in a study of cytotoxic CD8 clonotypes in ibrutinib-treated CLL. Assay used: immunoSEQ multiplex PCR; TCRdb lists only in-frame clones, some missing. The sample contains under 40,000 clones, approximately 48% of which appear only once. Sample: PBMCs, taken before ibrutinib treatment. These TCRs come from a human donor with chronic lymphocytic leukemia. CDR3s include the opening cysteine and the closing phenylalanine or tryptophan. The order of the fields is J gene, clone size, V gene, D gene, CDR3 DNA, CDR3 protein. A D gene is named only where the DNA matches it firmly. Not all rows give a size; the values are once, few, many and, for expanded clones, a class.

>TRBJ2-2|once|TRBV13|TRBD1
TGTGCCAGCAGTTTAACGACAGGGGGCCGAATCCTCACGTTAGAGGGGGAGCTGTTTTTT
CASSLTTGGRILTLEGELFF
>TRBJ2-7|-|TRBV6-6|-
TGTGCCAGCAGTTACTCCGACGGGGAGCAGTACTTC
CASSYSDGEQYF
>TRBJ1-4|-|TRBV6-1|-
TGTGCCAGCGAGCTATCAGGTGGCGCTGATGAAAAACTGTTTTTT
CASELSGGADEKLFF
>TRBJ2-6|few|TRBV19|TRBD2
TGTGCCAGTAGTATTGTTCGGGGGGTTGGGGCCAACGTCCTGACTTTC
CASSIVRGVGANVLTF
>TRBJ2-2|few|TRBV5-1|TRBD1
TGCGCCAGCAGCTTTCTGACCGGGACAGGGTCCGGGGAGCTGTTTTTT
CASSFLTGTGSGELFF
>TRBJ1-5|-|TRBV27|-
TGTGCCAGCAGTTTATCATCCGGCGACAATCAGCCCCAGCATTTT
CASSLSSGDNQPQHF
>TRBJ1-2|few|TRBV5-1|-
TGCGCCAGCAGCTTGGCCTACGGCCTCGACACGCACGGCTACACCTTC
CASSLAYGLDTHGYTF
>TRBJ2-5|few|TRBV20-1|-
TGCAGTGCTAGTCTCATGGCCCAGTACTTC
CSASLMAQYF
>TRBJ1-5|few|TRBV7-3|-
TGTGCCAGCAGCGCCTGGGCAACAGCGAATCAGCCCCAGCATTTT
CASSAWATANQPQHF
>TRBJ1-1|-|TRBV5-6|TRBD1
TGTGCCAGCAGCCAAACAGGGGTGAAGAAGGCTTTCTTT
CASSQTGVKKAFF
>TRBJ1-1|-|TRBV6-5|TRBD1
TGTGCCAGCAGACGGACAGGGAAAGCTTTCTTT
CASRRTGKAFF
>TRBJ2-5|-|TRBV15|-
TGTGCCACCAGCAGAGGTACGGCGGACCTCCAAGAGACCCAGTACTTC
CATSRGTADLQETQYF
>TRBJ1-5|-|TRBV2|-
TGTGCCAGCAGTCTACAGGGAGGCAATCAGCCCCAGCATTTT
CASSLQGGNQPQHF
>TRBJ2-3|many|TRBV7-9|-
TGTGCCAGCAGCTTAGCGGGGCCAGATACGCAGTATTTT
CASSLAGPDTQYF
>TRBJ2-1|-|TRBV5-6|TRBD2
TGTGCCAGCAGCTCACTTAGCGGGGGGCGGAACAATGAGCAGTTCTTC
CASSSLSGGRNNEQFF
>TRBJ2-3|-|TRBV5-4|TRBD1
TGTGCCAGCAGCTTGACAGGGGAAGATACGCAGTATTTT
CASSLTGEDTQYF
>TRBJ1-1|few|TRBV2|-
TGTGCCAGCAGTACTCAGGGAGCTGAAGCTTTCTTT
CASSTQGAEAFF
>TRBJ1-4|few|TRBV11-2|TRBD1
TGTGCCAGCAGCCTCCCAGGGGGAGGGGATGAAAAACTGTTTTTT
CASSLPGGGDEKLFF
>TRBJ2-7|-|TRBV28|TRBD1
TGTGCCAGCACTTCGGGACAGGGGTTTTCCTACGAGCAGTACTTC
CASTSGQGFSYEQYF
>TRBJ2-1|few|TRBV7-3|-
TGTGCCAGCAGCTTAACTGGGGCCGCGGTTGAGCAGTTCTTC
CASSLTGAAVEQFF
>TRBJ1-1|-|TRBV7-9|-
TGTGCCAGCAGTGAGGGACACCGAGACGCTGAAGCTTTCTTT
CASSEGHRDAEAFF
>TRBJ2-1|-|TRBV19|-
TGTGCCAGTAGTATGGCAGGGACCGGCAATGAGCAGTTCTTC
CASSMAGTGNEQFF
>TRBJ1-1|-|TRBV7-8|-
TGTGCCAGCAGCTCTCGCCCCAGGGGTGGGACTGAAGCTTTCTTT
CASSSRPRGGTEAFF
>TRBJ2-3|few|TRBV5-1|TRBD1
TGCGCCACCCGAAGGACAGGGAGCACAGATACGCAGTATTTT
CATRRTGSTDTQYF
>TRBJ1-1|-|TRBV5-4|-
TGTGCCAGCAGCTCCGTTGGTGGGTCAATAGACACTGAAGCTTTCTTT
CASSSVGGSIDTEAFF
>TRBJ2-2|-|TRBV27|TRBD2
TGTGCCAGCAGTCCGCTAGCGGGGGCGAACACCGGGGAGCTGTTTTTT
CASSPLAGANTGELFF
>TRBJ1-1|-|TRBV7-9|-
TGTGCCAGCAGCTCACCGGGAGCTGAAGCTTTCTTT
CASSSPGAEAFF
>TRBJ2-3|-|TRBV19|-
TGTGCCAGTACCCACAGAGATACGCAGTATTTT
CASTHRDTQYF
>TRBJ1-1|few|TRBV6-6|-
TGTGCCAGCAGTACGAGTCTGGGATTGAAGAACACTGAAGCTTTCTTT
CASSTSLGLKNTEAFF
>TRBJ1-2|few|TRBV5-1|-
TGCGCCAGCAGCTACGACCCAGGGTGGAACTATGGCTACACCTTC
CASSYDPGWNYGYTF
>TRBJ2-2|-|TRBV2|-
TGTGCCAGCATGGGGAGCGGGGAGCTGTTTTTT
CASMGSGELFF
>TRBJ2-5|-|TRBV12-5|-
TGTGCTAGTGGTTTGTCAGGGGGGGGCGAGACCCAGTACTTC
CASGLSGGGETQYF
>TRBJ2-6|-|TRBV7-4|-
TGTGCCAGCAGCATTACTATTAGCTCACAAAGTCGGGCCAACGTCCTGACTTTC
CASSITISSQSRANVLTF
>TRBJ2-7|-|TRBV9|-
TGTGCCAGCAGCTTCTCCCGGGACAACACCTACGAGCAGTACTTC
CASSFSRDNTYEQYF
>TRBJ2-7|once|TRBV4-1|TRBD1
TGCGCCAGCAGCCATGGGACAGAGTTATCCTACGAGCAGTACTTC
CASSHGTELSYEQYF
>TRBJ2-1|few|TRBV7-9|-
TGTGCCAGCAGCTTACTAGGGGAGCGGAACAATGAGCAGTTCTTC
CASSLLGERNNEQFF
>TRBJ1-6|-|TRBV18|-
TGTGCCAGCTCACCACTGGACTCCTATAATTCACCCCTCCACTTT
CASSPLDSYNSPLHF
>TRBJ1-6|few|TRBV6-5|-
TGTGCCAGCAACAGGGATAATAATTCACCCCTCCACTTT
CASNRDNNSPLHF
>TRBJ2-7|once|TRBV5-6|TRBD1
TGTGCCAGCAGTCCGGGGACAGGTCTCTACGAGCAGTACTTC
CASSPGTGLYEQYF
>TRBJ1-2|-|TRBV19|TRBD1
TGTGCCAGTAGTACGGCGGACAGGGGCCTGTATGGCTACACCTTC
CASSTADRGLYGYTF